The clone carrying this T cell receptor beta chain was detected many times. The antigen is undetermined. CDR3 length: 13 residues. Germline CDR1 and CDR2: SGHTA and FQGNSA. V lost 7 bases to trimming and J lost 4 bases, with 14 bases between them. The data were obtained in a study of T-cell memory formation after mild COVID-19. On the study more broadly: Most TCR clusters belonged to a single donor.

5'RACE primed from the constant segment yielded TCR alpha and TCR beta cDNA libraries bearing sample barcodes and UMIs. A single record per CDR3 protein comes from TCRdb applying MiXCR to the 5' RACE reads. The table shows over 150,000 distinct CDR3 sequences, with roughly 13% occurring only once. General study findings and limits: Pre-infection memory already had some responding clones, implying cross-reactive memory joined. Clones that contracted clustered mainly in CM and EM if CD4+ and in EMRA if CD8+.

The sample consisted of PBMCs or a T cell subset sorted from them (not recorded which). This TCR came from a man aged 18 to 35 who had mild COVID-19 (a few samples of this study predate the infection). Cell type and time point are not known. The chain recombines TRBV7-2 with TRBJ2-7; maybe TRBD1 (6 bases). The CDR3 DNA is TGTGCCAGCACCACCGGGACACGGTACGAGCAGTACTTC. Translating it yields CASTTGTRYEQYF.